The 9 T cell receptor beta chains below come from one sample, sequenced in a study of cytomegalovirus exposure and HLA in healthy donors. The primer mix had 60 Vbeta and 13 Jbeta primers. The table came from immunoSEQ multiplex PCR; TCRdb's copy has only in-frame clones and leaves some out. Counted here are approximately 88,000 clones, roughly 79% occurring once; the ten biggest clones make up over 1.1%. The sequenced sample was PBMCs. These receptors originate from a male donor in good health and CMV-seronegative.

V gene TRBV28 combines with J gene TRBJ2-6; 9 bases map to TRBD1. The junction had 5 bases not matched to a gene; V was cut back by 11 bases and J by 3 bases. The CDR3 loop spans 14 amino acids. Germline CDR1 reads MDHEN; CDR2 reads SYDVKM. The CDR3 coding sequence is TGTGCCGGACAGGGGATCGGTGGGGCCAACGTCCTGACTTTC. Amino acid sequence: CAGQGIGGANVLTF.

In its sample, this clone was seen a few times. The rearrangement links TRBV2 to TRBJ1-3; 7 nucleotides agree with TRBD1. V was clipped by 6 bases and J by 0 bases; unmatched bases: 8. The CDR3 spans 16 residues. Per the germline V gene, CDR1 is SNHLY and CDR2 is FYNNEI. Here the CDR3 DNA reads TGTGCCAGCAGATCCGGGACAGCGCTCTCTGGAAACACCATATATTTT. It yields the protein CASRSGTALSGNTIYF.

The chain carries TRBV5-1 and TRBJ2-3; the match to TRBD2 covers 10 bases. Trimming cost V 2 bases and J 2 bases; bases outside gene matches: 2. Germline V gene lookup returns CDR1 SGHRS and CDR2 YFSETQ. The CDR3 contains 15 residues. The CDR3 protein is CASSFGLAVTDTQYF. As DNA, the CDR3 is TGCGCCAGCAGCTTTGGACTAGCGGTCACAGATACGCAGTATTTT.

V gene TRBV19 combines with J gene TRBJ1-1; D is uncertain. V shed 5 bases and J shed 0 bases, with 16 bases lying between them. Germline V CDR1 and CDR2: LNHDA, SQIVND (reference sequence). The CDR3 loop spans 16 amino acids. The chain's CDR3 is CASSFIRGRMNTEAFF. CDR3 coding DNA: TGTGCCAGTAGTTTTATTCGCGGCAGAATGAACACTGAAGCTTTCTTT.

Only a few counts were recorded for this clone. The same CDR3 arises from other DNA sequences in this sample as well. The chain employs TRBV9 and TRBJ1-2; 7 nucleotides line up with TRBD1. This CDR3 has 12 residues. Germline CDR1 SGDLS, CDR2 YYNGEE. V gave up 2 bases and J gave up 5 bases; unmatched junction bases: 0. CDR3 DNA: TGTGCCAGCAGCGTGACAGGGTATGGCTACACCTTC. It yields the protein CASSVTGYGYTF.

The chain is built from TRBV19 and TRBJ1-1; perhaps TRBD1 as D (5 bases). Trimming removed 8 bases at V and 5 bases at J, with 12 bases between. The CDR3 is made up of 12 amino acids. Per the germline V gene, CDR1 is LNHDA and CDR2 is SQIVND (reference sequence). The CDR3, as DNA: TGTGCCAGTGCCCCCCGGGGGACTGAAGCTTTCTTT. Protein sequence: CASAPRGTEAFF.

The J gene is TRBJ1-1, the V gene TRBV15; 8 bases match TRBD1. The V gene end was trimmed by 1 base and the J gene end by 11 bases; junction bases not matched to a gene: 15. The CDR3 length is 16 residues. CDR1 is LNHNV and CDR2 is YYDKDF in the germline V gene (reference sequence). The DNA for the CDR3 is TGTGCCACCAGCAGAGCCCATAGACAGGGGCCCTGGGAGGCTTTCTTT. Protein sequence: CATSRAHRQGPWEAFF.

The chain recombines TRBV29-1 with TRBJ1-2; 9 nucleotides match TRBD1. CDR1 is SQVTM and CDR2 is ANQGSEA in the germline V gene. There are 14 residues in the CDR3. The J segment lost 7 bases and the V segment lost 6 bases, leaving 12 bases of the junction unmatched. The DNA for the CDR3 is TGCAGCGTCCTTCAATCGGGACAGGGTTTTGGCTACACCTTC. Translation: CSVLQSGQGFGYTF.

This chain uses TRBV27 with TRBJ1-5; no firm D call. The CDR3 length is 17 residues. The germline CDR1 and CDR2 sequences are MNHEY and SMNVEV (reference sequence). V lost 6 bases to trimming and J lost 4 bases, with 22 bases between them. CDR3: CASSSTRTPRGNQPQHF. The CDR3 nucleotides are TGTGCCAGCAGCTCAACTCGGACTCCCCGAGGGAATCAGCCCCAGCATTTT.